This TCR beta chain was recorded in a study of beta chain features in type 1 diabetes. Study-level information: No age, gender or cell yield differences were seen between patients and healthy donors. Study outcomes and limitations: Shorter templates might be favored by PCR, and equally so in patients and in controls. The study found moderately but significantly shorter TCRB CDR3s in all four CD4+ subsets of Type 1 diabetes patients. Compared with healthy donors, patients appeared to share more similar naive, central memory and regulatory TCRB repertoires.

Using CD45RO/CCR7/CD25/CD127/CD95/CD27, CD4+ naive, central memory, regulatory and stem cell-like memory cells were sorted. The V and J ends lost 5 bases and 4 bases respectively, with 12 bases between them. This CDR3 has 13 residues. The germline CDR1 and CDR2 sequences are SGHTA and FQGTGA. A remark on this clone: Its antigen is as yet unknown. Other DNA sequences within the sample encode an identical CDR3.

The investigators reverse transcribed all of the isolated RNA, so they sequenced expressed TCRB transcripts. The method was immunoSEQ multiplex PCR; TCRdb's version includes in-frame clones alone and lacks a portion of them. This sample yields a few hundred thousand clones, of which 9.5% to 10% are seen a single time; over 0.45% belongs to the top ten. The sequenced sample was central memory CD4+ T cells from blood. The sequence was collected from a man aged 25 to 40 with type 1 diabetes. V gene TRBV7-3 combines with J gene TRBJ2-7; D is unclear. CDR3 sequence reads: CASSRNPGYEQYF. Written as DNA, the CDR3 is TGTGCCAGCAGCCGAAATCCCGGTTACGAGCAGTACTTC.